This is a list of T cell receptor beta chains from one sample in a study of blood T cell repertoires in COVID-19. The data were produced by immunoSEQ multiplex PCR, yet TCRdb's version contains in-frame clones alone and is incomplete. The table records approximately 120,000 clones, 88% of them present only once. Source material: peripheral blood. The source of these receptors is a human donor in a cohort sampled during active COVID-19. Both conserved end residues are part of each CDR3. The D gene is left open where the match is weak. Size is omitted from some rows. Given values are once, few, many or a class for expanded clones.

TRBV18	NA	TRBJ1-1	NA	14	CASSPGQRNTEAFF	TGTGCCAGCTCACCAGGACAGAGAAACACTGAAGCTTTCTTT
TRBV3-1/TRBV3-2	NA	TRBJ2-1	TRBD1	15	CASSPGQGSYNEQFF	TGTGCCAGCAGCCCCGGACAGGGCTCCTACAATGAGCAGTTCTTC
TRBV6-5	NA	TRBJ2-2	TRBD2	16	CASSFGLARNTGELFF	TGTGCCAGCAGTTTTGGACTAGCGAGGAACACCGGGGAGCTGTTTTTT
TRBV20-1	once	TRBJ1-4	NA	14	CSASLEAENEKLFF	TGCAGTGCGAGTTTGGAGGCAGAGAATGAAAAACTGTTTTTT
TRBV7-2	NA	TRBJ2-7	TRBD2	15	CASSREGGPIHEQYF	TGTGCCAGCAGTCGAGAGGGAGGGCCTATCCACGAGCAGTACTTC
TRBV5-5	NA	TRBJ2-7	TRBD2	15	CASSPGTSDIAEQYF	TGTGCCAGCAGTCCCGGGACTAGCGACATTGCCGAGCAGTACTTC
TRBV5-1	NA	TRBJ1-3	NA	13	CASSSYSGNTIYF	TGCGCCAGCAGCTCCTATTCTGGAAACACCATATATTTT
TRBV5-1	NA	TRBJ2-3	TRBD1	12	CASSRDREAQYF	TGCGCCAGCAGCCGGGACAGGGAGGCGCAGTATTTT
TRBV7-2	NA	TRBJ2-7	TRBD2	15	CASSMTSGASYEQYF	TGTGCCAGCAGCATGACTAGCGGGGCCTCCTACGAGCAGTACTTC
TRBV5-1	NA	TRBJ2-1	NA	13	CASSLGLDSEQFF	TGCGCCAGCAGCTTGGGACTAGATAGTGAGCAGTTCTTC
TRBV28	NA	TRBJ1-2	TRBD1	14	CASSVGQGIYGYTF	TGTGCCAGCAGCGTGGGACAGGGAATCTATGGCTACACCTTC
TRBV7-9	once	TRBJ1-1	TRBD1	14	CASGTGGMNTEAFF	TGTGCCAGCGGCACAGGGGGCATGAACACTGAAGCTTTCTTT
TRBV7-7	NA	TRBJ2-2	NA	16	CASSPTGTSSAGELFF	TGTGCTAGCAGCCCCACGGGGACATCATCTGCCGGGGAGCTGTTTTTT
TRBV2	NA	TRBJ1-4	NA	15	CASSVEGQGQGKLFF	TGTGCCAGCAGTGTAGAAGGTCAGGGGCAAGGAAAACTGTTTTTT
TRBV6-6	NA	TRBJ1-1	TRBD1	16	CASSYSVTGVSAEAFF	TGTGCCAGCAGTTACTCGGTGACAGGGGTTTCCGCTGAAGCTTTCTTT
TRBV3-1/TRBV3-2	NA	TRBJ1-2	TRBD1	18	CASSQVSRAGGSIYGYTF	TGTGCCAGCAGCCAAGTTTCTAGGGCAGGGGGCTCGATCTATGGCTACACCTTC
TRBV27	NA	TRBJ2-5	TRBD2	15	CASSISSGNQETQYF	TGTGCCAGCAGTATATCTAGCGGGAACCAAGAGACCCAGTACTTC
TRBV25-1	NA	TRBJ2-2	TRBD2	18	CASSEYPSGRAHTGELFF	TGTGCCAGCAGTGAATACCCTAGCGGGAGGGCCCATACCGGGGAGCTGTTTTTT
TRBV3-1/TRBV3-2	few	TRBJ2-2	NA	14	CASSPLSTTGELFF	TGTGCCAGCAGCCCCCTATCGACAACCGGGGAGCTGTTTTTT
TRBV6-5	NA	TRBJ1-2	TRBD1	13	CASTPQGAGSYTF	TGTGCCAGCACCCCTCAGGGGGCAGGGAGCTACACCTTC
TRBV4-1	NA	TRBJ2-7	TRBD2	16	CASSQNPGGGPYEQYF	TGCGCCAGCAGCCAAAATCCCGGCGGGGGGCCCTACGAGCAGTACTTC
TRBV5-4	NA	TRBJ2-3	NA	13	CASSSRGLDTQYF	TGTGCCAGCAGCTCCCGAGGGTTGGATACGCAGTATTTT
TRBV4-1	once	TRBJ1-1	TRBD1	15	CASSQKDRGRAEAFF	TGCGCCAGCAGCCAGAAGGACAGGGGGAGGGCTGAAGCTTTCTTT
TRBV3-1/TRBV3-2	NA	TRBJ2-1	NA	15	CASSLQAGRVNEQFF	TGTGCCAGCAGCCTTCAGGCGGGACGGGTCAATGAGCAGTTCTTC
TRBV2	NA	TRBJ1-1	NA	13	CASTGRSGTEAFF	TGTGCCAGCACGGGGAGGTCGGGCACTGAAGCTTTCTTT
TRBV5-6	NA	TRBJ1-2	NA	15	CASSLGVGGNYGYTF	TGTGCCAGCAGCTTGGGTGTCGGAGGTAACTATGGCTACACCTTC
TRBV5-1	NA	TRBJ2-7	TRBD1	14	CASSLDRGLYEQYF	TGCGCCAGCAGCCTGGACAGGGGGCTTTACGAGCAGTACTTC
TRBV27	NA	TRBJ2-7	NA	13	CASSGRQDYEQYF	TGTGCCAGCAGTGGTCGACAGGACTACGAGCAGTACTTC
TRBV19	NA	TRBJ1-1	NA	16	CASTGGQGNLNTEAFF	TGTGCCAGTACCGGAGGGCAGGGAAACTTGAACACTGAAGCTTTCTTT
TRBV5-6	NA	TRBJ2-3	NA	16	CASATPSEGLTDTQYF	TGTGCCAGCGCAACCCCCTCGGAGGGGCTCACAGATACGCAGTATTTT
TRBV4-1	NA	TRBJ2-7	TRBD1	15	CASSQLGQLSYEQYF	TGCGCCAGCAGCCAACTGGGACAGCTCTCCTACGAGCAGTACTTC
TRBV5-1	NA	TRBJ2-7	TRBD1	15	CASSWGGQGPGEQYF	TGCGCCAGCAGCTGGGGGGGACAGGGACCGGGCGAGCAGTACTTC
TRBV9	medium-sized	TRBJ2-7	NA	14	CASSVGTGIYEQYF	TGTGCCAGCAGCGTAGGGACTGGGATCTACGAGCAGTACTTC
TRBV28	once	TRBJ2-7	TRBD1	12	CASEDRVYEQYF	TGTGCCAGCGAAGACAGGGTGTACGAGCAGTACTTC
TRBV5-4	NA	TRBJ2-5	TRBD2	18	CASSGLAGGAGSQETQYF	TGTGCCAGCAGCGGACTAGCGGGGGGGGCGGGGTCCCAAGAGACCCAGTACTTC
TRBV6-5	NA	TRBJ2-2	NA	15	CASRPGHLNTGELFF	TGTGCCAGCAGGCCGGGACACTTGAACACCGGGGAGCTGTTTTTT
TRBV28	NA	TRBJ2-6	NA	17	CASSLSRTEPGANVLTF	TGTGCCAGCAGTTTATCGAGGACTGAACCTGGGGCCAACGTCCTGACTTTC
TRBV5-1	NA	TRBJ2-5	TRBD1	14	CASTVVTGGETQYF	TGCGCCAGCACGGTGGTCACAGGGGGGGAGACCCAGTACTTC
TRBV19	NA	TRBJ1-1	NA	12	CASSTLDREAFF	TGTGCCAGTAGTACCCTCGACAGGGAAGCTTTCTTT
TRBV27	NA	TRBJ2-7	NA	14	CASRPREWSYEQYF	TGTGCCAGCAGACCTCGGGAGTGGTCCTACGAGCAGTACTTC
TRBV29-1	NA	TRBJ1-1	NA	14	CSVEWAAGNTEAFF	TGCAGCGTTGAATGGGCAGCTGGGAACACTGAAGCTTTCTTT
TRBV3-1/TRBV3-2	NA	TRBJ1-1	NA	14	CASSRGLSNTEAFF	TGTGCCAGCAGCCGTGGACTCTCAAATACTGAAGCTTTCTTT